The clone carrying this TCR beta chain has only one observation. This CDR3 has 12 residues. Trimming shortened V by 8 bases and J by 0 bases, and 10 bases separated the two germline ends. In germline, CDR1 is DFQATT, CDR2 SNEGSKA (reference sequence). The data originate from a study of T cells in Graves' hyperthyroidism and ophthalmopathy. From RNA transcripts, TCR beta CDR3 regions were amplified. Carried out on the TCR CDR3, a first-round RT-PCR used the HTBI primer set. MiXCR, run by TCRdb on the multiplex PCR reads, gives a single entry per CDR3 protein. The sample lists 450,000 to 700,000 distinct CDR3 sequences; 46% were seen once. Thyroid ultrasound and orbital computed tomography, with clinical symptoms and serum thyroxine and TRAb, informed diagnoses.

The clonotype originates from an adult woman with Graves' disease, either hyperthyroidism or ophthalmopathy (not recorded which). Sequences were obtained from peripheral blood or thyroid tissue (not recorded which). The chain combines TRBV20-1 with TRBJ1-1, with D unresolved. The CDR3 here is CSYTRMNTEAFF. CDR3 sequence (DNA): TGCAGTTACACCAGAATGAACACTGAAGCTTTCTTT.